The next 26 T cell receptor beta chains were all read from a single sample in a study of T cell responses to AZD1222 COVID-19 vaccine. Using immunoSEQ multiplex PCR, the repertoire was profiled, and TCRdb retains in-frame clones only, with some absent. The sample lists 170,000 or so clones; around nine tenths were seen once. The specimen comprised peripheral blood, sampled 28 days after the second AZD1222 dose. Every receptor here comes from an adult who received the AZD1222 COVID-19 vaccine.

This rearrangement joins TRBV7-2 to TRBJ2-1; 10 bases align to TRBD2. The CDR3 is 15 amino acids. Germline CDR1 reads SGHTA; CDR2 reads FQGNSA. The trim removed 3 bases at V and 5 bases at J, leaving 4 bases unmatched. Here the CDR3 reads CASSFSSGGHNEQFF. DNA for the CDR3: TGTGCCAGCAGCTTCTCTAGCGGGGGACACAATGAGCAGTTCTTC. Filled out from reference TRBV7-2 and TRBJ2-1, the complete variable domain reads GAGVSQSPSNKVTEKGKDVELRCDPISGHTALYWYRQSLGQGLEFLIYFQGNSAPDKSGLPSDRFSAERTGGSVSTLTIQRTQQEDSAVYLCASSFSSGGHNEQFFGPGTRLTVL.

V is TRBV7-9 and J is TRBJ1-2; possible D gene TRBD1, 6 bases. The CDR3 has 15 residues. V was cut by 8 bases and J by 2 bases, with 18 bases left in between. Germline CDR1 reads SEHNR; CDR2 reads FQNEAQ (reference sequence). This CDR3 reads CASHLDAGANYGYTF. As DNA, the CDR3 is TGTGCCAGCCACTTAGACGCAGGGGCCAACTATGGCTACACCTTC.

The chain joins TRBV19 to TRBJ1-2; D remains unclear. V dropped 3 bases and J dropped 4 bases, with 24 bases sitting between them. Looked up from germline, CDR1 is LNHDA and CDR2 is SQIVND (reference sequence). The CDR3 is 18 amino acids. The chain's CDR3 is CASSISVGSRGSSYGYTF. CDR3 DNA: TGTGCCAGTAGTATCAGCGTGGGGAGTCGGGGTTCGAGCTATGGCTACACCTTC.

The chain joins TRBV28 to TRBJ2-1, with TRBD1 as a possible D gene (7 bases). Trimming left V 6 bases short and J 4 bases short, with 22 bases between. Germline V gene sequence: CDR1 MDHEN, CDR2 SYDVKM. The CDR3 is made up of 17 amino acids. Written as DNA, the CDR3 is TGTGCCAGCAGACCCTCGGAGGGGGCGAGGGAATACAATGAGCAGTTCTTC. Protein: CASRPSEGAREYNEQFF.

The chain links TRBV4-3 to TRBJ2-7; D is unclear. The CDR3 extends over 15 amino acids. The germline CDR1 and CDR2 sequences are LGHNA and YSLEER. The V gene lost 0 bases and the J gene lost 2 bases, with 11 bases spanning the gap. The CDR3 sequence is CASSQDHSPAYEQYF. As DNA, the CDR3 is TGCGCCAGCAGCCAAGATCACAGCCCTGCCTACGAGCAGTACTTC.

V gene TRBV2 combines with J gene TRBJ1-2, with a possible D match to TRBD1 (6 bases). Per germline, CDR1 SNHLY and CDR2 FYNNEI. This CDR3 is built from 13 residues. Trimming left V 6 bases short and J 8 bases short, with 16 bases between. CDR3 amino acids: CASRQQGPHGYTF. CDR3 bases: TGTGCCAGCAGGCAACAGGGCCCGCACGGCTACACCTTC. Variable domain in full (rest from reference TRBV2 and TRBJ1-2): EPEVTQTPSHQVTQMGQEVILRCVPISNHLYFYWYRQILGQKVEFLVSFYNNEISEKSEIFDDQFSVERPDGSNFTLKIRSTKLEDSAMYFCASRQQGPHGYTFGSGTRLTVV.

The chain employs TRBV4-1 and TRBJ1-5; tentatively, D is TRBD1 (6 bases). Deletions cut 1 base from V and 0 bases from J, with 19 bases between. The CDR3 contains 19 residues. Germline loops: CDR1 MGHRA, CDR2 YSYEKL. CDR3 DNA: TGCGCCAGCAGCCAAGCCCGTACAGGGTATGAGTATAGCAATCAGCCCCAGCATTTT. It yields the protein CASSQARTGYEYSNQPQHF.

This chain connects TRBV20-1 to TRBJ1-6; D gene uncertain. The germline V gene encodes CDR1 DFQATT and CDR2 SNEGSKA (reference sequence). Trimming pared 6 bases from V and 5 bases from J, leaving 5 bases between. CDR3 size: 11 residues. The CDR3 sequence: CSAADNSPLHF. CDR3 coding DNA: TGCAGTGCGGCAGATAATTCACCCCTCCACTTT.

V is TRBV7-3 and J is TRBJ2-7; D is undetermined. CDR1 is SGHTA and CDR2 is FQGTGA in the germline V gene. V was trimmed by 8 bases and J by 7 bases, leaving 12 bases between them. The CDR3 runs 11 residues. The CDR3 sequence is CASLRADEQYF. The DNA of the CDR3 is TGTGCCAGCCTTCGGGCAGATGAGCAGTACTTC.

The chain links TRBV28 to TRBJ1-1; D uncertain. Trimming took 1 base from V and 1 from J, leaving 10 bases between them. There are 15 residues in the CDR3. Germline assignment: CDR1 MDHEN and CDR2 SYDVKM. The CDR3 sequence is CASSLFGRTNTEAFF. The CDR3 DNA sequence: TGTGCCAGCAGTTTATTCGGCCGGACGAACACTGAAGCTTTCTTT.

CDR3 in amino acids: CSVARDRDSNEQFF. The CDR3, as DNA: TGCAGCGTGGCCCGGGACAGGGACTCCAATGAGCAGTTCTTC. The chain has TRBV29-1 and TRBJ2-1, with 9 bases aligning to TRBD1. The CDR3 totals 14 residues. Germline V gene data show CDR1 as SQVTM and CDR2 as ANQGSEA. V lost 6 bases and J lost 6; bases outside the gene matches: 9.

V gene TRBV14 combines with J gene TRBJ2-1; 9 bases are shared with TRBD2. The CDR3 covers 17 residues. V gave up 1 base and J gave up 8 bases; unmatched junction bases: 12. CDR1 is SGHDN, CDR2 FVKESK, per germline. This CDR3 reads CASSQGSGRGGAHEQFF. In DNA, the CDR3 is TGTGCCAGCAGCCAAGGATCAGGCCGCGGGGGGGCCCATGAGCAGTTCTTC.

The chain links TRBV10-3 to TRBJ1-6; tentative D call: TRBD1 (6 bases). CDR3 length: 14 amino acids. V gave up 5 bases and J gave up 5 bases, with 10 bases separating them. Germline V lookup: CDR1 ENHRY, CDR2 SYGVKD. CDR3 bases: TGTGCCATCAGTTACGGACAGAATAATTCACCCCTCCACTTT. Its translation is CAISYGQNNSPLHF.

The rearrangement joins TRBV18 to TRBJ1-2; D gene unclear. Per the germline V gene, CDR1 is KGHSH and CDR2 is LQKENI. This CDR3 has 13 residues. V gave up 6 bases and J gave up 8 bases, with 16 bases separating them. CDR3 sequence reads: CASSPFEGRGYTF. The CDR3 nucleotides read TGTGCCAGCTCCCCTTTCGAGGGCCGAGGCTACACCTTC.

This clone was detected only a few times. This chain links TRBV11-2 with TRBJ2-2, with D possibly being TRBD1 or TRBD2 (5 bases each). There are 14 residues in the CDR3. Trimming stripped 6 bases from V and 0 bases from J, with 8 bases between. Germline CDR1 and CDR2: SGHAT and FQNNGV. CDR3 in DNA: TGTGCCAGCAGTCAGGGACCGAACACCGGGGAGCTGTTTTTT. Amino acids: CASSQGPNTGELFF.

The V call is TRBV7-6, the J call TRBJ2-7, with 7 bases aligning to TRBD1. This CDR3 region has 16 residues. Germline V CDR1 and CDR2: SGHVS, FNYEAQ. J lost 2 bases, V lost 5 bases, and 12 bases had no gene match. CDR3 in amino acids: CASSRLVVTGTYEQYF. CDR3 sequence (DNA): TGTGCCAGCAGCCGACTTGTCGTGACAGGGACCTACGAGCAGTACTTC.

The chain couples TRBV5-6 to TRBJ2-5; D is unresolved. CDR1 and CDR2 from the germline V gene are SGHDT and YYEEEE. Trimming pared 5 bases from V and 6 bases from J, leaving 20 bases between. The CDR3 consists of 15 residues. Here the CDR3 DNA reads TGTGCCAGCAGGGCCCGTCTAGGGTGGAGTCAGACCCAGTACTTC. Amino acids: CASRARLGWSQTQYF.

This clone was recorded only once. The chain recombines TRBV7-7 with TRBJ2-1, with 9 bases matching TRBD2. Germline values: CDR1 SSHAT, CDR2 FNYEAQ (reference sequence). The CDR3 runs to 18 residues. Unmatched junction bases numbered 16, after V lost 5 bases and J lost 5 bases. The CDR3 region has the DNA TGTGCCAGCAGCCTCTTCCTCGGCGGGGGGGGCCTAAACAATGAGCAGTTCTTC. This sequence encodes CASSLFLGGGGLNNEQFF.

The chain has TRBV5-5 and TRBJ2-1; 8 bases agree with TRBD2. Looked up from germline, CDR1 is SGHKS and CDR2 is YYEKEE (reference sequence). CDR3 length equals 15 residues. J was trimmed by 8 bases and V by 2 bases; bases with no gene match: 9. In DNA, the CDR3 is TGTGCCAGCAGCTTTTGGTCGGGGGGGCCCCATGAGCAGTTCTTC. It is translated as CASSFWSGGPHEQFF.

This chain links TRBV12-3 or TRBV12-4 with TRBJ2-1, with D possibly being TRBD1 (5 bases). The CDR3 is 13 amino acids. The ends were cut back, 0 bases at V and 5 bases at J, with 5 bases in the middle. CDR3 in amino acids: CASSLAGHNEQFF. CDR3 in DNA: TGTGCCAGCAGTTTAGCGGGGCACAATGAGCAGTTCTTC.

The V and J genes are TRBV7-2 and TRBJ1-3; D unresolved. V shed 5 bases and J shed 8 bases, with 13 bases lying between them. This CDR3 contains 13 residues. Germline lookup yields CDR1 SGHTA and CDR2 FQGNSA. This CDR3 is CASSADPLDTIYF. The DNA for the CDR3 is TGTGCCAGCAGCGCGGACCCTCTGGACACCATATATTTT.

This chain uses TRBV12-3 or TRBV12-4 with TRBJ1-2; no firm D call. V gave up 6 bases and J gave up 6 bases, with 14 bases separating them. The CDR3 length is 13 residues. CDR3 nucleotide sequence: TGTGCCAGCAGCCTTTCGGGAACGGATGGCTACACCTTC. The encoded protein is CASSLSGTDGYTF.

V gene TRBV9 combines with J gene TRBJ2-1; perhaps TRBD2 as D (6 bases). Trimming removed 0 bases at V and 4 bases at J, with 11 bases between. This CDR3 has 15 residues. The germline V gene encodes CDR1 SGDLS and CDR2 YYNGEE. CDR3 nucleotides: TGTGCCAGCAGCGTAGTCTCTAGCGAGTACAATGAGCAGTTCTTC. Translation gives CASSVVSSEYNEQFF.

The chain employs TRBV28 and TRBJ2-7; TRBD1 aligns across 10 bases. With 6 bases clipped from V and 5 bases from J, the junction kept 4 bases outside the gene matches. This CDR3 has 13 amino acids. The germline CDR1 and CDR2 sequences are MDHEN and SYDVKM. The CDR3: CASSSGTGDEQYF. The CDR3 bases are TGTGCCAGCAGCTCCGGGACAGGGGACGAGCAGTACTTC.

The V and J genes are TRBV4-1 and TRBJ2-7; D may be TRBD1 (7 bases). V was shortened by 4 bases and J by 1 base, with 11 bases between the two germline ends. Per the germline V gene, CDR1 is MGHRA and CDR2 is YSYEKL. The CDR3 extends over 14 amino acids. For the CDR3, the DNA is TGCGCCAGCAGCCGGACAGGAGGGTCCTACGAGCAGTACTTC. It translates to CASSRTGGSYEQYF.

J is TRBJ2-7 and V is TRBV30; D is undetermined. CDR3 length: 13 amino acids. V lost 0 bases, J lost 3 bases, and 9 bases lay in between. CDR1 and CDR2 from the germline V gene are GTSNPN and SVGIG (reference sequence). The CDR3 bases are TGTGCCTGGAGTGTTGGAGATTTCTACGAGCAGTACTTC. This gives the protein CAWSVGDFYEQYF.